Listed here is a single T cell receptor beta chain. No antigen is known for it. These data belong to a study of shared clonotypes between healthy human individuals. Study at large: Three plates were used per donor for CD4 naive, three for CD4 memory, two for CD8 naive and one for CD8 memory.

Regarding the study as a whole: The expectation was that sequencing depth would affect clonotype sharing among donors.

CDR3 size: 13 residues. The germline CDR1 and CDR2 sequences are SGHKS and YYEKEE (reference sequence). Trimming removed 5 bases from V and 6 bases from J, with 11 bases in between. CD45RO-negative CD8 cells positively selected for CCR7 made up the naive population, which excluded terminally differentiated effector memory CD45RA+ cells. An even split of each subset's genomic DNA across several immunoSEQ plates was performed. Assay used: immunoSEQ multiplex PCR; TCRdb lists only in-frame clones, some missing. The profile shows some 2.1 million clones, around 96% of them singletons. Sequenced material: naive CD8+ T cells sorted from blood. The chain carries TRBV5-5 and TRBJ1-4; D unresolved. The sequence came from a man younger than 35 in good health. The CDR3 spells CASREASYEKLFF. CDR3 DNA: TGTGCCAGCAGGGAGGCGAGTTATGAAAAACTGTTTTTT.